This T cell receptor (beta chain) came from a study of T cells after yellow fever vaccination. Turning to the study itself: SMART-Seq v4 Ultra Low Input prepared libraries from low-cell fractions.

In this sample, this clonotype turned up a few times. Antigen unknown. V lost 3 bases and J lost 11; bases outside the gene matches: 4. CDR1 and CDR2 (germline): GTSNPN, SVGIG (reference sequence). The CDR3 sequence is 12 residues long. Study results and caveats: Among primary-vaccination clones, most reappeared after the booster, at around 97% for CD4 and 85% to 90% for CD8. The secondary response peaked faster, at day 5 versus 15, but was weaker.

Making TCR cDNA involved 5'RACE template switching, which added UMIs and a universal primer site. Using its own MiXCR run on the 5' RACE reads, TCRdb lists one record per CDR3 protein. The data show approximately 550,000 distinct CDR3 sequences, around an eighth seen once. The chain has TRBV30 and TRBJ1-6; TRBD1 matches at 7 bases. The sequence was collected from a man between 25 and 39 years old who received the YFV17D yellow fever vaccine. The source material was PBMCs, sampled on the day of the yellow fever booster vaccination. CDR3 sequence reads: CAWSQGGTPLHF. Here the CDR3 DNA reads TGTGCCTGGAGCCAGGGGGGGACACCCCTCCACTTT.